The TCR beta chain described here comes from a study of T cells in Graves' hyperthyroidism and ophthalmopathy. Notes on the study in general: Stable hyperthyroidism was separated from ophthalmopathy by a model based on 13 V-J features.

Using RNA transcripts as the source, TCR beta CDR3 regions were amplified. The HTBI primer set was used in a first-round RT-PCR of the TCR CDR3. TCRdb reanalysed the multiplex PCR reads using MiXCR and keeps one entry per CDR3 protein. The sample records 640,000 or so distinct CDR3 sequences, roughly 14% being singletons. Germline assignment: CDR1 MNHEY and CDR2 SVGEGT. Trimming shortened V by 8 bases and J by 4 bases, and 12 bases separated the two germline ends. The CDR3 is made up of 13 amino acids. In this sample, this clonotype turned up many times. Antigen: not known. Sequenced material: blood. The V call is TRBV6-2 or TRBV6-3, the J call TRBJ2-1; D gene unclear. This clonotype originated in a woman between 40 and 55 years old with Graves' ophthalmopathy. The DNA of the CDR3 is TGTGCCAGCGCTATCGCATCATACAATGAGCAGTTCTTC. It is translated as CASAIASYNEQFF.